The 31 T cell receptor beta chains listed next were all sequenced from one sample in a study of shared clonotypes between healthy human individuals. Sequenced by immunoSEQ multiplex PCR; TCRdb stores in-frame clones only, minus some. The table records 600,000 to 750,000 clones, about 90% of them present only once. The sample taken for sequencing was memory CD8+ T cells from PBMCs. The subset: CD45RO+ cells pooled with CCR7-negative TemRA cells. The receptors originated from a man between 18 and 35 years old in good health. Some clones in this sample may be carry-over from other donors' samples.

With respect to this clone: The same CDR3 arises from other DNA sequences in this sample as well. J is TRBJ2-1 and V is TRBV27, with 12 bases identical to TRBD2. Germline lookup yields CDR1 MNHEY and CDR2 SMNVEV (reference sequence). The CDR3 length is 15 residues. Trimming removed 2 bases from V and 7 bases from J; junction bases left unmatched: 3. The CDR3 nucleotides read TGTGCCAGCAGTTTACTAGCGGGAGGGCCAAATGAGCAGTTCTTC. The encoded protein is CASSLLAGGPNEQFF.

This sequence joins TRBV29-1 and TRBJ2-2; D call uncertain. Trimming shortened V by 0 bases and J by 4 bases, and 9 bases separated the two germline ends. The CDR3 totals 14 residues. Looked up from germline, CDR1 is SQVTM and CDR2 is ANQGSEA. CDR3 sequence (DNA): TGCAGCGTTGAAGAAGCGTCGAGCACCGGGGAGCTGTTTTTT. Translating it yields CSVEEASSTGELFF.

This sequence joins TRBV10-3 and TRBJ2-7; D remains ambiguous. Germline CDR1 reads ENHRY; CDR2 reads SYGVKD. This CDR3 is 13 amino acids long. V was cut by 0 bases and J by 5 bases, with 8 bases left in between. This CDR3 is CAISESLWHEQYF. DNA for the CDR3: TGTGCCATCAGTGAGTCCCTCTGGCACGAGCAGTACTTC.

The chain joins TRBV27 to TRBJ1-1, with a possible D match to TRBD1 (5 bases). CDR3 length: 15 amino acids. Trimming took 3 bases from V and 10 from J, leaving 21 bases between them. Germline CDR1 and CDR2: MNHEY and SMNVEV (reference sequence). The CDR3 sequence is CASSLLDWTSAGAFF. Written as DNA, the CDR3 is TGTGCCAGCAGTTTGCTCGATTGGACAAGCGCTGGAGCTTTCTTT.

The CDR3 DNA reads as TGTGCCAGCAGCCTCGGGACAGGGGATCAGCCCCAGCATTTT. Protein: CASSLGTGDQPQHF. V usage is TRBV7-6 and J usage is TRBJ1-5, with 10 bases identical to TRBD1. The length of the CDR3 is 14 residues. Germline V gene lookup returns CDR1 SGHVS and CDR2 FNYEAQ. Trimming took 5 bases from V and 5 from J; bases not matched to a gene: 3.

J is TRBJ2-2 and V is TRBV11-3; perhaps TRBD2 as D (6 bases). V was pared by 4 bases and J by 2 bases, with 14 bases between. CDR3 length: 16 residues. Germline CDR1 is SGHNT and CDR2 is YENEEA. CDR3 residues: CASSSRGAGNTGELFF. In DNA, the CDR3 is TGTGCCAGCAGCTCCCGGGGCGCGGGAAACACCGGGGAGCTGTTTTTT. The full variable domain, in which reference TRBV11-3 and TRBJ2-2 provide the parts outside the CDR3, is EAGVVQSPRYKIIEKKQPVAFWCNPISGHNTLYWYLQNLGQGPELLIRYENEEAVDDSQLPKDRFSAERLKGVDSTLKIQPAELGDSAVYLCASSSRGAGNTGELFFGEGSRLTVL.

CDR3 bases: TGTGCCAGCAGCCCAGCGGGAGGGCCGGGGGAGCAGTACTTC. Translating it yields CASSPAGGPGEQYF. This sequence joins TRBV7-2 and TRBJ2-7; TRBD2 matches 10 bases. Germline V gene data show CDR1 as SGHTA and CDR2 as FQGNSA. V gave up 5 bases and J gave up 7 bases; unmatched junction bases: 8. This CDR3 is 14 amino acids long.

CDR3: CASSAAGTVSYNEQFF. Here the CDR3 DNA reads TGTGCCAGCAGCGCCGCCGGGACGGTGTCCTACAATGAGCAGTTCTTC. The rearrangement joins TRBV9 to TRBJ2-1, with D perhaps TRBD1 or TRBD2 (5 bases each). The germline V gene encodes CDR1 SGDLS and CDR2 YYNGEE. The ends were cut back, 3 bases at V and 1 base at J, with 14 bases in the middle. CDR3 length: 16 residues.

This chain uses TRBV6-1 with TRBJ2-7; TRBD2 agrees at 10 bases. Per germline, CDR1 MNHNS and CDR2 SASEGT. The V gene end was trimmed by 0 bases and the J gene end by 6 bases; junction bases not matched to a gene: 17. This CDR3 spans 19 amino acids. The CDR3 nucleotides are TGTGCCAGCAGTGAAGCGCGGTCAGCGGGAGGGCCTCTATGGGGCGAGCAGTACTTC. Protein product: CASSEARSAGGPLWGEQYF.

This clone was counted once. The rearrangement joins TRBV7-2 to TRBJ2-1; unclear D gene. The CDR3 is 15 amino acids. Germline V gives CDR1 SGHTA, CDR2 FQGNSA. The V and J ends lost 8 bases and 2 bases respectively, with 16 bases between them. CDR3 nucleotide sequence: TGTGCCAGCCGCCACTTAAGAGGCACCTACAATGAGCAGTTCTTC. It is translated as CASRHLRGTYNEQFF.

The chain couples TRBV29-1 to TRBJ2-7, with 8 positions matching TRBD1. The CDR3 is made up of 11 amino acids. V trimming: 7 bases; J trimming: 7 bases; junction bases outside the gene matches: 6. CDR1 is SQVTM, CDR2 ANQGSEA, per germline. The CDR3 region is CSARTGREQYF. The CDR3 DNA reads TGCAGCGCCCGGACAGGGAGGGAGCAGTACTTC.

The rearrangement joins TRBV23-1 to TRBJ2-7; the D is unclear. TRBV23-1 is annotated as an ORF whose role is uncertain. The germline V and J ends were trimmed by 0 bases and 1 base, with 16 bases remaining between them. The CDR3 extends over 17 amino acids. This CDR3 reads CASSQSRLRARSYEQYF. CDR3 DNA sequence: TGCGCCAGCAGTCAATCGAGGCTCCGGGCCCGATCCTACGAGCAGTACTTC.

The V gene is TRBV27, the J gene TRBJ1-2; a weak D match, TRBD1 (6 bases). This CDR3 has 13 amino acids. Deletions cut 4 bases from V and 4 bases from J, with 10 bases between. Germline values: CDR1 MNHEY, CDR2 SMNVEV (reference sequence). The CDR3 loop is CASSSRGIYGYTF. The DNA of the CDR3 is TGTGCCAGCAGTTCCAGGGGCATCTATGGCTACACCTTC.

The V call is TRBV25-1, the J call TRBJ2-7; D not resolved. Trimming left V 6 bases short and J 3 bases short, with 9 bases between. The germline V gene has CDR1 MGHDK and CDR2 SYGVNS. This CDR3 has 12 amino acids. CDR3 in DNA: TGTGCCAGCAGCATCGGAGTCTACGAGCAGTACTTC. Encoded protein: CASSIGVYEQYF.

A few counts support this clone. Other DNA sequences in the sample encode the same CDR3. The CDR3, as DNA: TGTGCCAGCAGTAGGGGAACTGAAGCTTTCTTT. It translates to CASSRGTEAFF. The chain employs TRBV27 and TRBJ1-1; a weak D match, TRBD1 (5 bases). There are 11 residues in the CDR3. Germline V gene sequence: CDR1 MNHEY, CDR2 SMNVEV (reference sequence). Trimming stripped 5 bases from V and 5 bases from J, with 6 bases between.

The chain couples TRBV6-5 to TRBJ1-4; D is uncertain. This CDR3 is 13 amino acids long. The V and J ends lost 2 bases and 4 bases respectively, with 5 bases between them. Germline CDR1 reads MNHEY; CDR2 reads SVGAGI. CDR3 DNA sequence: TGTGCCAGCAGTTACCGGGGTAATGAAAAACTGTTTTTT. This codes for CASSYRGNEKLFF.

The rearrangement links TRBV9 to TRBJ1-2; D is undetermined. The germline CDR1 and CDR2 sequences are SGDLS and YYNGEE. The V gene lost 2 bases and the J gene lost 4 bases, with 9 bases spanning the gap. This CDR3 has 13 amino acids. The CDR3 bases are TGTGCCAGCAGCGTTTTGAACACCTATGGCTACACCTTC. Encoded protein: CASSVLNTYGYTF.

The chain has TRBV19 and TRBJ2-5, with 12 nucleotides matching TRBD2. The germline V gene encodes CDR1 LNHDA and CDR2 SQIVND (reference sequence). With 7 bases clipped from V and 5 bases from J, the junction kept 8 bases outside the gene matches. The CDR3 has 15 residues. CDR3 in DNA: TGTGCCAGTACCCCTAGCGGGAGGGCCCTTGAGACCCAGTACTTC. Translated: CASTPSGRALETQYF.

Comments on this clone: The same CDR3 can be traced to other DNA sequences in this sample. The chain's CDR3 is CASSYTGGSYEQYF. CDR3 coding DNA: TGTGCCAGCAGTTACACGGGGGGATCCTACGAGCAGTACTTC. V and J are TRBV28 and TRBJ2-7; 7 bases fit TRBD2. The trim removed 4 bases at V and 1 base at J, leaving 4 bases unmatched. The CDR3 spans 14 residues. Germline CDR1 and CDR2: MDHEN and SYDVKM.

This clone was observed a few times. The chain couples TRBV14 to TRBJ1-1, with 8 positions matching TRBD1. The CDR3 length is 13 residues. Germline V gene sequence: CDR1 SGHDN, CDR2 FVKESK. The ends lost 2 bases at V and 8 bases at J; junction bases unmatched: 4. The CDR3 DNA reads as TGTGCCAGCAGCCAAAGTGGGGACAGGGAAGCTTTCTTT. Translated, it gives CASSQSGDREAFF. Full variable domain (outside the CDR3, taken from reference TRBV14 and TRBJ1-1): EAGVTQFPSHSVIEKGQTVTLRCDPISGHDNLYWYRRVMGKEIKFLLHFVKESKQDESGMPNNRFLAERTGGTYSTLKVQPAELEDSGVYFCASSQSGDREAFFGQGTRLTVV.

The chain is built from TRBV10-3 and TRBJ2-1; 7 nucleotides align to TRBD1. Germline CDR1 is ENHRY and CDR2 is SYGVKD. The V segment lost 8 bases and the J segment 8 bases; nucleotides outside the gene matches: 12. CDR3 size: 14 residues. The CDR3 sequence is CAILLDDRVDEQFF. For the CDR3, the DNA is TGTGCCATCCTCCTGGACGACAGGGTTGATGAGCAGTTCTTC.

This chain connects TRBV5-4 to TRBJ2-2; D is possibly TRBD1 (6 bases). V lost 8 bases and J 5 bases, leaving 13 bases between the germline ends. This CDR3 is 13 amino acids long. From germline, CDR1 is SGHNT and CDR2 YYREEE (reference sequence). The CDR3 loop reads CASGQPTTGELFF. CDR3 nucleotides: TGTGCCAGTGGACAGCCTACAACCGGGGAGCTGTTTTTT.

The chain combines TRBV4-1 with TRBJ2-7; 11 bases are shared with TRBD2. Losses at the gene ends were 4 bases for V and 0 bases for J; bases not matched to a gene: 5. The CDR3 covers 16 residues. Germline loops: CDR1 MGHRA, CDR2 YSYEKL. CDR3 protein: CASSPRTSGSSYEQYF. For the CDR3, the DNA is TGCGCCAGCAGCCCCAGAACTAGCGGGAGCTCCTACGAGCAGTACTTC.

This sequence joins TRBV29-1 and TRBJ1-2; 7 nucleotides agree with TRBD1. CDR1 is SQVTM and CDR2 is ANQGSEA in the germline V gene. V trimming: 6 bases; J trimming: 5 bases; junction bases outside the gene matches: 12. The CDR3 is 14 amino acids. The CDR3 DNA is TGCAGCGTCCCGATGACAGGGTACGGGTATGGCTACACCTTC. Its translation: CSVPMTGYGYGYTF.

In this sample, this clone turned up once. The rearrangement uses TRBV19 and TRBJ1-1; weak D call: TRBD1 (6 bases). This CDR3 has 14 residues. The germline V gene has CDR1 LNHDA and CDR2 SQIVND (reference sequence). Deletions cut 6 bases from V and 10 bases from J, with 21 bases between. The DNA for the CDR3 is TGTGCCAGTAGCGGCAGGGGAGACAGGTATGGAGCTTTCTTT. This codes for CASSGRGDRYGAFF.

This chain joins TRBV27 and TRBJ2-7, with D possibly matching TRBD1 (5 bases). CDR3 length: 14 amino acids. Per the germline V gene, CDR1 is MNHEY and CDR2 is SMNVEV (reference sequence). Trimming shortened V by 5 bases and J by 2 bases, and 13 bases separated the two germline ends. CDR3 residues: CASSKVAGPYEQYF. The CDR3 coding sequence is TGTGCCAGCAGTAAGGTGGCAGGGCCCTACGAGCAGTACTTC.

This clone was recorded only once. The chain joins TRBV28 to TRBJ1-1; 7 nucleotides match TRBD1. Germline CDR1 reads MDHEN; CDR2 reads SYDVKM. This CDR3 region has 13 residues. Trimming cost V 3 bases and J 4 bases; bases outside gene matches: 2. In nucleotides, the CDR3 is TGTGCCAGCAGTTTGGGACAGACCACTGAAGCTTTCTTT. It specifies CASSLGQTTEAFF.

The chain combines TRBV4-1 with TRBJ2-1; a weak D match, TRBD2 (7 bases). The V end was cut by 4 bases, the J end by 10 bases, with 17 bases between. Per germline, CDR1 MGHRA and CDR2 YSYEKL. The CDR3 sequence is 14 residues long. CDR3 residues: CASSLIGGPGEQFF. As DNA, the CDR3 is TGCGCCAGCAGCCTCATCGGGGGGCCAGGGGAGCAGTTCTTC.

The genes are TRBV7-3 and TRBJ1-4; TRBD1 aligns across 12 bases. The CDR3 is 17 amino acids. From germline, CDR1 is SGHTA and CDR2 FQGTGA. Germline trimming cut 5 bases from V and 5 bases from J; bases unmatched to any gene: 9. The CDR3 DNA follows: TGTGCCAGCAGCGCGGGACAGGGGGCGGCCGGGAATGAAAAACTGTTTTTT. It translates to CASSAGQGAAGNEKLFF.

V gene TRBV6-4 combines with J gene TRBJ2-3; 11 bases are shared with TRBD2. Germline V gene data show CDR1 as MRHNA and CDR2 as SNTAGT. This CDR3 has 15 amino acids. J gave up 5 bases and V 3 bases, and 4 bases lay outside the gene matches. The CDR3 DNA is TGTGCCAGCAGTGAGGCAGGACTAGCGGGAGATACGCAGTATTTT. Its protein product is CASSEAGLAGDTQYF.

The chain couples TRBV27 to TRBJ2-6, with 7 bases that match TRBD1. The germline V gene encodes CDR1 MNHEY and CDR2 SMNVEV (reference sequence). Trimming took 2 bases from V and 0 from J; bases not matched to a gene: 7. The CDR3 has 18 residues. CDR3 sequence: CASSLKTGLGSGANVLTF. CDR3 bases: TGTGCCAGCAGTTTAAAGACAGGGTTGGGCTCTGGGGCCAACGTCCTGACTTTC.